The clone carrying this TCR beta chain was seen once. Its antigen is not identified. Amplification used 60 Vbeta primers and 13 Jbeta primers. Clones were sequenced by immunoSEQ multiplex PCR, and TCRdb holds only the in-frame ones, with some missing. The sample shows over 110,000 clones, about four fifths of them seen only once. Looked up from germline, CDR1 is SGHRS and CDR2 is YFSETQ. Trimming removed 4 bases from V and 0 bases from J, with 16 bases in between. This CDR3 is 16 amino acids long. These data belong to a study of cytomegalovirus exposure and HLA in healthy donors. Study-wide findings and caveats: A later analysis, which compared TCR beta chains of equal frequency, found the HLA-associated ones more clonally expanded. A later analysis found TCR association rates differed by HLA locus, highest for DRB1 and lowest for HLA-C. Confirmation in vitro established that a few CMV-associated chains were specific for CMV antigens. The study listed 164 cytomegalovirus-associated TCR beta chains.

This receptor was obtained from a woman between 40 and 55 years old in good health and CMV-seropositive. The sequenced sample was PBMCs. The V call is TRBV5-1, the J call TRBJ2-5, with D possibly TRBD2 on 6 matching bases. Here the CDR3 reads CASSPGARGNQETQYF. The CDR3 bases are TGCGCCAGCAGCCCCGGGGCCCGCGGGAACCAAGAGACCCAGTACTTC.